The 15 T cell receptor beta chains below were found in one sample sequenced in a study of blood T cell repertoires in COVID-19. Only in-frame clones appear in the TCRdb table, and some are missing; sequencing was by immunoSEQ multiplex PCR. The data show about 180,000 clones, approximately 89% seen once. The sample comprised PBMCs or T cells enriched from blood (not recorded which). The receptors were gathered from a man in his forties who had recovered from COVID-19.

CDR3 residues: CASSRDRGADTQYF. The CDR3 nucleotides are TGTGCCAGCAGCCGGGACAGGGGGGCAGATACGCAGTATTTT. This rearrangement joins TRBV7-3 to TRBJ2-3; 11 bases align to TRBD1. The CDR3 covers 14 residues. Germline V CDR1 and CDR2: SGHTA, FQGTGA. J gave up 4 bases and V 5 bases, and 2 bases lay outside the gene matches.

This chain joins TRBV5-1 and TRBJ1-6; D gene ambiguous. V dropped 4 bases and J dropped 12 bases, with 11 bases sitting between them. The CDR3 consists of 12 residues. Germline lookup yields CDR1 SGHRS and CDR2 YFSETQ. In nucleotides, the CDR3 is TGCGCCAGCAGCGACCTACGGGAACCCCTCCACTTT. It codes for CASSDLREPLHF.

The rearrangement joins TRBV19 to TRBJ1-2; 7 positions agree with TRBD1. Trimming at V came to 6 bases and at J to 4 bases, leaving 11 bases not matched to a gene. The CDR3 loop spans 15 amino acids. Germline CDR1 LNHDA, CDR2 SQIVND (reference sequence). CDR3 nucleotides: TGTGCCAGTAGGAATACAGGGGCGGTGGTCTATGGCTACACCTTC. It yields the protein CASRNTGAVVYGYTF.

This chain's CDR3 is CAWKGGMTEAFF. The CDR3 DNA follows: TGTGCCTGGAAGGGGGGGATGACTGAAGCTTTCTTT. V gene TRBV30 combines with J gene TRBJ1-1; D may be TRBD1 (6 bases). Germline V gene data show CDR1 as GTSNPN and CDR2 as SVGIG (reference sequence). Trimming took 4 bases from V and 5 from J, leaving 11 bases between them. The length of the CDR3 is 12 residues.

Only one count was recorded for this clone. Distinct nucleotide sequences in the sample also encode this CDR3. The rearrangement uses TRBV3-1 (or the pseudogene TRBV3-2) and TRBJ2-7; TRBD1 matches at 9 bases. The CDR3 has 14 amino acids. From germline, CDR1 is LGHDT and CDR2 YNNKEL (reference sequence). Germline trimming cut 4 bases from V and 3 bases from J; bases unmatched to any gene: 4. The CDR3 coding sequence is TGTGCCAGCAGCCCCGGGACAGGGAGCTACGAGCAGTACTTC. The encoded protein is CASSPGTGSYEQYF.

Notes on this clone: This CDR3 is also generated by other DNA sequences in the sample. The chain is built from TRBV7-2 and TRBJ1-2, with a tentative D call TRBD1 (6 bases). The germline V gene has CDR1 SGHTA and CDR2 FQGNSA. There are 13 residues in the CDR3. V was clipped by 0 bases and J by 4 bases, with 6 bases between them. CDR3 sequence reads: CASSLAGGYGYTF. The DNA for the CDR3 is TGTGCCAGCAGCTTAGCAGGGGGCTATGGCTACACCTTC.

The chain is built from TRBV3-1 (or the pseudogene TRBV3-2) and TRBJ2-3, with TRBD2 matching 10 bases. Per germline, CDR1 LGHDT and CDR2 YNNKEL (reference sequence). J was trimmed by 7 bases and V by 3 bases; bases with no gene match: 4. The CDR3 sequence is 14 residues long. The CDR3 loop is CASSQRTSGNTQYF. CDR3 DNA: TGTGCCAGCAGCCAGAGGACTAGCGGCAATACGCAGTATTTT.

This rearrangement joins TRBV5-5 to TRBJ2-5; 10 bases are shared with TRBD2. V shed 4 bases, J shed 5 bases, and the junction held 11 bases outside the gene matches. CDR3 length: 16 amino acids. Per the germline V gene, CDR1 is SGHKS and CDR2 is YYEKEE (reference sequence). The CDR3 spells CASSNPVAGGRETQYF. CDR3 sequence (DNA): TGTGCCAGCAGCAACCCCGTAGCGGGGGGCAGGGAGACCCAGTACTTC.

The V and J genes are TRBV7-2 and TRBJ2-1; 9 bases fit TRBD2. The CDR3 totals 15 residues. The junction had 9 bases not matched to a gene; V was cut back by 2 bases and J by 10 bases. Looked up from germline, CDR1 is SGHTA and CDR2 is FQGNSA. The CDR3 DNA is TGTGCCAGCAGCTTATACCAGAGCGGGAGGCAGGAGCAGTTCTTC. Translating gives CASSLYQSGRQEQFF.

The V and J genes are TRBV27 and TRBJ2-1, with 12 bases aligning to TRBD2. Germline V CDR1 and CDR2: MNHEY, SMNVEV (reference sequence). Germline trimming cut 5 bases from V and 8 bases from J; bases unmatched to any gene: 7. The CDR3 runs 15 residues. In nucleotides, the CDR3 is TGTGCCAGCAGTCTCTTGACTAGCGGGAGCTATGAGCAGTTCTTC. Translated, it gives CASSLLTSGSYEQFF.

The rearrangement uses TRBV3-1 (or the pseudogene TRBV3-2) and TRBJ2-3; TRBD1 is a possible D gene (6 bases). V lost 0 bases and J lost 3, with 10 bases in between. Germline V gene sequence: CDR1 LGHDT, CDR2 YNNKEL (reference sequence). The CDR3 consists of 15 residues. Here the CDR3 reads CASSQDGGPTDTQYF. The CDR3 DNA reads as TGTGCCAGCAGCCAAGATGGGGGCCCAACAGATACGCAGTATTTT.

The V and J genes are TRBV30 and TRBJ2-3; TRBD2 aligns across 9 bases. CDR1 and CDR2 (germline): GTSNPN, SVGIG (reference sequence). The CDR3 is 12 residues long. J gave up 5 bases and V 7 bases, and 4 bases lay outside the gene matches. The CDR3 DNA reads TGTGCCTTGCGGGGGGGCGTAGATACGCAGTATTTT. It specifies CALRGGVDTQYF.

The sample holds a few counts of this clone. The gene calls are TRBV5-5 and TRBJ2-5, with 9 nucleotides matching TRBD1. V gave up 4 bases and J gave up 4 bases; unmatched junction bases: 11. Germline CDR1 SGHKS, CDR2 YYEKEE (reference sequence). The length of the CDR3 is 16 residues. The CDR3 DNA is TGTGCCAGCAGCCCTCGGACAGGGGCACCAAGAGAGACCCAGTACTTC. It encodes CASSPRTGAPRETQYF.

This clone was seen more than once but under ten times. CDR3 protein: CASTQGGRGGIYEQYF. As DNA, the CDR3 is TGTGCCAGCACCCAGGGGGGTCGGGGGGGCATCTACGAGCAGTACTTC. The V gene is TRBV25-1, the J gene TRBJ2-7; TRBD2 is a possible D gene (8 bases). This CDR3 has 16 residues. Germline V gives CDR1 MGHDK, CDR2 SYGVNS. Trimming pared 7 bases from V and 3 bases from J, leaving 22 bases between.

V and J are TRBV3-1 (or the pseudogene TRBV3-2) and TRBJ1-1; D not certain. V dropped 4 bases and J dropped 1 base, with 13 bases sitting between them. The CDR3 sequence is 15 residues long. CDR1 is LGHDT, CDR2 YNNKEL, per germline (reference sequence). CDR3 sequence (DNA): TGTGCCAGCAGCCCGTACTATGGCAGGAACACTGAAGCTTTCTTT. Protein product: CASSPYYGRNTEAFF.